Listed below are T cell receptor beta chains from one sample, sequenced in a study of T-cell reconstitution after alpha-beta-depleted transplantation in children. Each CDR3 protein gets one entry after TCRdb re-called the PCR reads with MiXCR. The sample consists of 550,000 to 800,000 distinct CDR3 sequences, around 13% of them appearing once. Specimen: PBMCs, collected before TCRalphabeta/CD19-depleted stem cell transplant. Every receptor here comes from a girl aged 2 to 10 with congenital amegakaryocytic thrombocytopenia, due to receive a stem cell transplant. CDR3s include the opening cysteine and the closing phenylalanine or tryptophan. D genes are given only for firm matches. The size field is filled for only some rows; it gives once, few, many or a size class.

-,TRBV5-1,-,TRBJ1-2,TGCGCCAGCAGCTTCCAGGGCCGCGATATATTAAACTATGGCTACACCTTC,CASSFQGRDILNYGYTF
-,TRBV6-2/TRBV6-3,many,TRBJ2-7,TGTGCCAGCCTTAGGGCGGGATTGAGCTCCGAGCAGTACTTC,CASLRAGLSSEQYF
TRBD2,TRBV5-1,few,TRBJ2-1,TGCGCCAGCAGCTTGGCTAGCGGGAGGGTCCAAGGTTACTACAATGAGCAGTTCTTC,CASSLASGRVQGYYNEQFF
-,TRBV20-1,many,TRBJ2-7,TGCAGTGCAGAAGTACAGAGCGCCTCCTACGAGCAGTACTTC,CSAEVQSASYEQYF
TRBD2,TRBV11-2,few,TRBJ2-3,TGTGCCAGCAGCTTAAGACGAGCGGGAGGAATAGCAGATACGCAGTATTTT,CASSLRRAGGIADTQYF
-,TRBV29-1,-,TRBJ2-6,TGCAGCGTTGAATCATATGGGGCCAACGTCCTGACTTTC,CSVESYGANVLTF
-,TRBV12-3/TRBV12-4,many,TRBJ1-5,TGTGCCAGCAGTTTAAGGGTCCCTCTGGGGGCCCGCAATCAGCCCCAGCATTTT,CASSLRVPLGARNQPQHF
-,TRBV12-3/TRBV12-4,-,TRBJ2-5,TGTGCCAGCAGCCCGGGGGAGGGGACAAAAGAGACCCAGTACTTC,CASSPGEGTKETQYF
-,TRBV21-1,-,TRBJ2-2,TGTGCCAGCAGCAAAAGGCCGGACAGGGTACTTGGAAGAAGTAACACCGGGGAGCTGTTTTTT,CASSKRPDRVLGRSNTGELFF
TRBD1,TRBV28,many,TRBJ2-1,TGTGCCAGCAGTGGTACCGTGACAGGGGCCTACAATGAGCAGTTCTTC,CASSGTVTGAYNEQFF
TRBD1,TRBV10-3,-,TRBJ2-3,TGTGCCATCAGTGACGGGACAGGGTCCACAGATACGCAGTATTTT,CAISDGTGSTDTQYF
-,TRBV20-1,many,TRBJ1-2,TGCAGTGCTAGAAGCCTTCAAGTAGGAATTGGCTACACCTTC,CSARSLQVGIGYTF
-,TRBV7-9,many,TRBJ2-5,TGTGCCAGCCGGCTAACGGGAGAGATACAAGAGACCCAGTACTTC,CASRLTGEIQETQYF
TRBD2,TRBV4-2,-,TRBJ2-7,TGTGCCAGCAGCCAAGCTACTAGCGCCTCCTACGAGCAGTACTTC,CASSQATSASYEQYF
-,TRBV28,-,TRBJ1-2,TGTGCCAGCAGAAAGGAGGGCAGGGCGTTAGGTGGCTACACCTTC,CASRKEGRALGGYTF
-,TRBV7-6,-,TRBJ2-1,TGTGCCAGCAGTCTAGGGGGGAAGGAAAATGAGCAGTTCTTC,CASSLGGKENEQFF
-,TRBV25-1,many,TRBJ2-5,TGTGCCAGCAGTGACCCGACGACAATCTCAGAGACCCAGTACTTC,CASSDPTTISETQYF
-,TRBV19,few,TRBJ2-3,TGTGCCAGTAGTATAGCATCAACCGATACGCAGTATTTT,CASSIASTDTQYF
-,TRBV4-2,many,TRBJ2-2,TGTGCCAGCAGCCAAGATCTTCAGCCGGACGGGGAGCTGTTTTTT,CASSQDLQPDGELFF
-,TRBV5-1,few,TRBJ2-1,TGCGCCAGCAGCTTGGCCCTAAACCTTTACAATGAGCAGTTCTTC,CASSLALNLYNEQFF
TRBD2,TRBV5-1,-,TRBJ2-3,TGCGCCAGCAGCTTGACTAGCGGGAGCGGTACAGATACGCAGTATTTT,CASSLTSGSGTDTQYF
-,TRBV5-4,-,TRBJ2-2,TGTGCCAGCAGCTTGCCGGGGTACGGGGCCGGGGAGCTGTTTTTT,CASSLPGYGAGELFF
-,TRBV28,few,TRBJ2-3,TGTGCCACCTGCCGGGGGATCCTCGATACGCAGTATTTT,CATCRGILDTQYF
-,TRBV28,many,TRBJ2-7,TGTGCCAGCAGTTTAGCGGGTTTCAGCTCCTACGAGCAGTACTTC,CASSLAGFSSYEQYF
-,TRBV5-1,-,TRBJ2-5,TGCGCCAGCAGTTATGTGGGACGAGGAGGGGAGACCCAGTACTTC,CASSYVGRGGETQYF
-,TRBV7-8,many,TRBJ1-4,TGTGCCAGCAGCCGGGGGGGCGGGAAACTGTTTTTT,CASSRGGGKLFF
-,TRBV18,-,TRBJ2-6,TGTGCCAGCTCACCCGCTTTACAGGCTGGGGCCAACGTCCTGACTTTC,CASSPALQAGANVLTF
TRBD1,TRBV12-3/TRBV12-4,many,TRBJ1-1,TGTGCCAGCAGCCTTACTCGGCAGGGGGGGAGGACTGAAGCTTTCTTT,CASSLTRQGGRTEAFF
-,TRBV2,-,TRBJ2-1,TGTGCCAGCAGCGGGGACGGCTACAATGAGCAGTTCTTC,CASSGDGYNEQFF
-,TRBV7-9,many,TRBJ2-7,TGTGCCAGCAGCTTAGGCCTAGAGAACTACGAGCAGTACTTC,CASSLGLENYEQYF
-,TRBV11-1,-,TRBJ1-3,TGTGCCAGCAGCCCAGATACGGGTCCGACTCTTATGCTCGCAGGAAACACCATATATTTT,CASSPDTGPTLMLAGNTIYF
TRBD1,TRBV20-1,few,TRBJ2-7,TGCAGTGTCCCTAAAGAAGGGGGCTACTCCTACGAGCAGTACTTC,CSVPKEGGYSYEQYF
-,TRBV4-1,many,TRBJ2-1,TGCGCCAGCAGCCACGAGACCCAGCACCAAGGTGAGCAGTTCTTC,CASSHETQHQGEQFF
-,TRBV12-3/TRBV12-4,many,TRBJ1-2,TGTGCCAGCAGTGACCCGACGGAGGCTGAGGGGCTAAGCTATGGCTACACCTTC,CASSDPTEAEGLSYGYTF
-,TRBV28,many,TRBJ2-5,TGTGCCAGCAGTGCACCAGACAGGGAGACCCAGTACTTC,CASSAPDRETQYF
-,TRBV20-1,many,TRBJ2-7,TGCAGTGCCCCAAGGACCGTCAGCTCCTACGAGCAGTACTTC,CSAPRTVSSYEQYF
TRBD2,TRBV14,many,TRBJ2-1,TGTGCCAGCAGCCAACCGGGACTAGCGGGAGTATATGAGCAGTTCTTC,CASSQPGLAGVYEQFF
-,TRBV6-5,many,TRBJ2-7,TGTGCCAGCAGTTTGGTGGAGGGGACCTACGAGCAGTACTTC,CASSLVEGTYEQYF
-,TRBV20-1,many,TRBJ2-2,TGCAGTGCTAGTTCCTCGGGGGCCGGGGAGCTGTTTTTT,CSASSSGAGELFF
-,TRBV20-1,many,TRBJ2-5,TGCAGTGCTAGAGATATACGGCTAGGGGTTTTAGAGACCCAGTACTTC,CSARDIRLGVLETQYF
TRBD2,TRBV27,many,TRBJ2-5,TGTGCCAGCAGTTTAGGGCCTAGCGGATCATGGGAGACCCAGTACTTC,CASSLGPSGSWETQYF
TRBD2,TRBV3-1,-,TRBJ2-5,TGTGCCAGCAGCCAAGAGGGACTAGCGGGAGGAACCCAAGAGACCCAGTACTTC,CASSQEGLAGGTQETQYF
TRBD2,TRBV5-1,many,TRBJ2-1,TGCGCCAGCAGCCCCGCTAGCGGGAGTATCTACAATGAGCAGTTCTTC,CASSPASGSIYNEQFF
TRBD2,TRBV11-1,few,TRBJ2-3,TGTGCCAGCAACCTCGCCTCCGGACTAGCGGACGACTTGGATACGCAGTATTTT,CASNLASGLADDLDTQYF
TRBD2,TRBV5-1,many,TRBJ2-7,TGCGCCAGCAGCTTGGGACTAGCGGGGTACTACGAGCAGTACTTC,CASSLGLAGYYEQYF
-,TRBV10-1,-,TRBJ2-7,TGCGCCAGCAGTCGGACGGGTAACTACGAGCAGTACTTC,CASSRTGNYEQYF
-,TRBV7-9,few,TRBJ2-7,TGTGCCAGCAGCCTGACGGACCACCCGGATTACGAGCAGTACTTC,CASSLTDHPDYEQYF